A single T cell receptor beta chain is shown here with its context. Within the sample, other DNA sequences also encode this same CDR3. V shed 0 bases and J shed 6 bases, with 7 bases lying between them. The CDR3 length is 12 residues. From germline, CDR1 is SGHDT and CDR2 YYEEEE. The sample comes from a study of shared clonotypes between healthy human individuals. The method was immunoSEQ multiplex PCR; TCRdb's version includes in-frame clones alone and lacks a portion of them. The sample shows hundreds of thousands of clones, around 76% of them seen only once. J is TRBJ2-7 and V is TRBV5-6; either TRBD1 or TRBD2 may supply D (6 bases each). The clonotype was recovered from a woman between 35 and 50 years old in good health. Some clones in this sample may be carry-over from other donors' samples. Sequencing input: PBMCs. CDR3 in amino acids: CASSLGGAEQYF. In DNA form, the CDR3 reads TGTGCCAGCAGCTTGGGGGGGGCCGAGCAGTACTTC. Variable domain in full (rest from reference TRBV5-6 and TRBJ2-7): DAGVTQSPTHLIKTRGQQVTLRCSPKSGHDTVSWYQQALGQGPQFIFQYYEEEERQRGNFPDRFSGHQFPNYSSELNVNALLLGDSALYLCASSLGGAEQYFGPGTRLTVT.